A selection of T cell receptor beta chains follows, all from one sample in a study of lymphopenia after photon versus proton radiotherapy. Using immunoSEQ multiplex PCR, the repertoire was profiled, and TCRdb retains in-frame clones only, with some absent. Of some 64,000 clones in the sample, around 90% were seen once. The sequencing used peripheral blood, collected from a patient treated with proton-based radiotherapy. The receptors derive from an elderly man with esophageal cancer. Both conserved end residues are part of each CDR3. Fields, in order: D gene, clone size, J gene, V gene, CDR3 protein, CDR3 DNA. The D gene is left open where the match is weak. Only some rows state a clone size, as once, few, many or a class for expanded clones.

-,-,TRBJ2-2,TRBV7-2,CASSQTSYWDTGELFF,TGTGCCAGCAGCCAAACTAGCTATTGGGACACCGGGGAGCTGTTTTTT
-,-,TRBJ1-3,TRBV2,CASNPEGVGNTIYF,TGTGCCAGCAACCCCGAGGGGGTCGGAAACACCATATATTTT
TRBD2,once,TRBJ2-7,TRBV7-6,CASSLTSGAYYEQYF,TGTGCCAGCAGCCTTACTAGCGGGGCCTACTACGAGCAGTACTTC
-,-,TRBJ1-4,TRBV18,CASSPGAGRFEKLFF,TGTGCCAGCTCACCAGGCGCAGGGAGGTTCGAAAAACTGTTTTTT
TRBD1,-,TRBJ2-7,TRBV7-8,CASSWEGDRGSGEQYF,TGTGCCAGCAGCTGGGAAGGGGACAGGGGTTCCGGTGAGCAGTACTTC
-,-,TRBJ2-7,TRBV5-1,CASSLASGLEGYEQYF,TGCGCCAGCAGCTTGGCTTCAGGGTTAGAAGGCTACGAGCAGTACTTC
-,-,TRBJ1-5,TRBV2,CASSLVPSRPQHF,TGTGCCAGCAGCTTAGTTCCTTCAAGGCCCCAGCATTTT
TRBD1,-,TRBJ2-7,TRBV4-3,CASSQDSDRDVAYEQYF,TGCGCCAGCAGCCAAGATTCGGACAGGGATGTCGCCTACGAGCAGTACTTC
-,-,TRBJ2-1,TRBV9,CASSPRDSYNEQFF,TGTGCCAGCAGCCCCCGGGACTCGTACAATGAGCAGTTCTTC
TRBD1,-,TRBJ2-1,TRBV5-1,CASSLAGGQGILRDNNEQFF,TGCGCCAGCAGCTTGGCCGGGGGACAGGGTATCCTCCGCGATAACAATGAGCAGTTCTTC
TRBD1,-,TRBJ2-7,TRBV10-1,CASSGAGTGIYEQYF,TGCGCCAGCAGTGGTGCCGGGACAGGGATCTACGAGCAGTACTTC
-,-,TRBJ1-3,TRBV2,CASSEGTGNTIYF,TGTGCCAGCAGCGAGGGGACTGGAAACACCATATATTTT
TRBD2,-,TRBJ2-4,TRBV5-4,CASSMAGEGKNIQYF,TGTGCCAGCAGTATGGCGGGAGAAGGCAAAAACATTCAGTACTTC
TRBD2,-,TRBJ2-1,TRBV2,CASSYLAGGGYEQFF,TGTGCCAGCAGTTACTTAGCGGGAGGCGGGTATGAGCAGTTCTTC
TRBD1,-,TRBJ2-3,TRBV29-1,CSTDRGQGTQYF,TGCAGCACGGACAGGGGGCAAGGTACGCAGTATTTT
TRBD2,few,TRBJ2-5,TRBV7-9,CASSPGLERETQYF,TGTGCCAGCAGCCCCGGACTAGAGCGGGAGACCCAGTACTTC
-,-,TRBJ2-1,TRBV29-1,CSVEVAQGSEQFF,TGCAGCGTTGAAGTTGCCCAGGGCAGTGAGCAGTTCTTC
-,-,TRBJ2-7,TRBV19,CASSINRVGEQYF,TGTGCCAGTAGTATAAACAGGGTAGGGGAGCAGTACTTC
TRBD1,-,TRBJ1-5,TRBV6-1,CASSEPTGVDQPQHF,TGTGCCAGCAGTGAACCGACAGGGGTGGATCAGCCCCAGCATTTT
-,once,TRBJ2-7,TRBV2,CASISGLSYEQYF,TGTGCCAGTATTAGCGGCCTATCCTACGAGCAGTACTTC
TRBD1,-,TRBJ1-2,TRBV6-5,CASSPGTGVGGYTF,TGTGCCAGCAGTCCTGGGACAGGGGTCGGCGGCTACACCTTC
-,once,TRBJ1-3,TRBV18,CASSPEAGLRNTIYF,TGTGCCAGCTCACCAGAGGCAGGTCTCCGAAACACCATATATTTT
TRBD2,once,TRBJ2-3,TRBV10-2,CASSERAAGRTDTQYF,TGCGCCAGCAGTGAGAGGGCAGCGGGGAGAACAGATACGCAGTATTTT
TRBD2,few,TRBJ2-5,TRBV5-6,CASSRAEAGGETQYF,TGTGCCAGCAGTCGGGCCGAAGCGGGAGGTGAGACCCAGTACTTC
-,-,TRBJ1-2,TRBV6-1,CASSAVARYGYTF,TGTGCCAGCAGTGCGGTGGCCCGCTATGGCTACACCTTC
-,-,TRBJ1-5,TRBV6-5,CASSWAGGQPQHF,TGTGCCAGCAGTTGGGCCGGAGGGCAGCCCCAGCATTTT
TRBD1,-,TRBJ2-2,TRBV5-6,CASSYGQGWTGELFF,TGTGCCAGCAGCTACGGACAGGGTTGGACCGGGGAGCTGTTTTTT
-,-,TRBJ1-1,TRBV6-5,CASSYRSPGRNTEAFF,TGTGCCAGCAGTTACCGGTCGCCAGGTCGGAACACTGAAGCTTTCTTT
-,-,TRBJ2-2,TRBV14,CASSQNRVGTGELFF,TGTGCCAGCAGCCAGAACAGGGTGGGCACCGGGGAGCTGTTTTTT
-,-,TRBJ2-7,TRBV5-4,CASSLGGFSYEQYF,TGTGCCAGCAGCTTGGGAGGGTTTTCCTACGAGCAGTACTTC